This TCR beta chain was captured in a study of CD8+ T cells in alopecia areata. Treatment denoted: oral pan-JAK inhibitor, 5-10 mg twice daily. The investigators collected lesional scalp punch biopsies and peripheral blood from alopecia areata patients. After isolation, RNA underwent reverse transcription to generate cDNA as the sequencing template. The data were produced by immunoSEQ multiplex PCR, yet TCRdb's version contains in-frame clones alone and is incomplete. The sample has more than 200,000 clones; around 65% are singletons. The V gene's germline CDR1 is SGHTA and CDR2 FQGNSA. V was clipped by 5 bases and J by 3 bases; unmatched bases: 6. CDR3 size: 14 residues.

The receptor was isolated from a human donor with alopecia areata. The sequences come from CD4+ T cells sorted from blood, collected at approximately week 42, from a patient treated with tofacitinib. V is TRBV7-2 and J is TRBJ2-7, with 8 bases matching TRBD2. The CDR3 DNA follows: TGTGCCAGCAGCCCCCCCGGGGGGGTCTACGAGCAGTACTTC. Its translation is CASSPPGGVYEQYF.